The 28 T cell receptor beta chains in this list originate from one sample, sequenced in a study of technical replicates of blood from a handful of donors. Some clones are missing from TCRdb's copy, which holds only in-frame ones; the method was immunoSEQ multiplex PCR. The table has 95,000 or so clones, around 95% seen once. Sequencing was performed on T cells isolated from PBMCs. The receptors derive from a human donor in good health.

The V gene is TRBV9, the J gene TRBJ1-2; D unresolved. The CDR3 has 13 residues. Per germline, CDR1 SGDLS and CDR2 YYNGEE. Trimming took off 3 bases at V and 2 bases at J, with 8 bases between the two ends. CDR3: CASSANMNYGYTF. CDR3 nucleotides: TGTGCCAGCAGCGCCAACATGAACTATGGCTACACCTTC. Complete variable domain (other parts from reference TRBV9 and TRBJ1-2): DSGVTQTPKHLITATGQRVTLRCSPRSGDLSVYWYQQSLDQGLQFLIQYYNGEERAKGNILERFSAQQFPDLHSELNLSSLELGDSALYFCASSANMNYGYTFGSGTRLTVV.

This clone appeared once. The rearrangement uses TRBV19 and TRBJ2-1; 9 bases match TRBD2. V shed 3 bases, J shed 8 bases, and the junction held 5 bases outside the gene matches. In germline, CDR1 is LNHDA, CDR2 SQIVND (reference sequence). The CDR3 contains 14 residues. CDR3 sequence reads: CASSISGRRDEQFF. CDR3 coding DNA: TGTGCCAGTAGTATTAGCGGGAGAAGGGATGAGCAGTTCTTC.

This clone was counted once. In DNA form, the CDR3 reads TGCAGCGTCTGCTACCGGGCGGGAGATCAAAACACCGGGGAGCTGTTTTTT. Amino acid sequence: CSVCYRAGDQNTGELFF. This chain uses TRBV29-1 with TRBJ2-2; 7 bases match TRBD2. Germline-derived CDR1 and CDR2 are SQVTM and ANQGSEA. The V and J ends lost 6 bases and 2 bases, in that order; junction bases with no gene match: 15. The CDR3 is 17 amino acids.

The J gene is TRBJ1-3, the V gene TRBV27, with 9 bases matching TRBD1. The CDR3 has 15 residues. Germline V gene sequence: CDR1 MNHEY, CDR2 SMNVEV (reference sequence). V dropped 3 bases and J dropped 3; count of bases not matched to a gene: 3. CDR3 DNA sequence: TGTGCCAGCAGTTTGACAGGGGGGAGTGGAAACACCATATATTTT. It translates to CASSLTGGSGNTIYF.

The V and J genes are TRBV19 and TRBJ1-5; 8 nucleotides line up with TRBD1. V lost 6 bases and J lost 5; bases outside the gene matches: 0. Germline lookup yields CDR1 LNHDA and CDR2 SQIVND (reference sequence). This CDR3 has 12 amino acids. The CDR3 DNA reads as TGTGCCAGTAGGGACAGGGATCAGCCCCAGCATTTT. Its translation: CASRDRDQPQHF.

V gene TRBV9 combines with J gene TRBJ2-1, with D unclear. There are 11 residues in the CDR3. V gave up 1 base and J gave up 6 bases, with 2 bases separating them. Germline-derived CDR1 and CDR2 are SGDLS and YYNGEE. CDR3 sequence (DNA): TGTGCCAGCAGCGTACTCAATGAGCAGTTCTTC. This gives the protein CASSVLNEQFF.

The chain joins TRBV7-3 to TRBJ2-6; D possibly corresponds to TRBD1 (5 bases). CDR1 SGHTA and CDR2 FQGTGA come from the germline V gene. The CDR3 length is 14 residues. Trimming removed 10 bases from V and 8 bases from J, with 18 bases in between. The CDR3 is CATGTGLAPNVLTF. The CDR3 DNA reads as TGTGCCACGGGTACAGGTTTGGCACCCAACGTCCTGACTTTC.

V gene TRBV7-2 combines with J gene TRBJ2-7; D remains unclear. The ends were cut back, 1 base at V and 2 bases at J, with 12 bases in the middle. Germline lookup yields CDR1 SGHTA and CDR2 FQGNSA. CDR3 length: 15 amino acids. As DNA, the CDR3 is TGTGCCAGCAGCTTAGAGTACAGTACAGCCTACGAGCAGTACTTC. Its protein is CASSLEYSTAYEQYF.

V usage is TRBV6-5 and J usage is TRBJ2-1; the D is unclear. Germline V gene lookup returns CDR1 MNHEY and CDR2 SVGAGI. The CDR3 extends over 14 amino acids. Trimming took 8 bases from V and 7 from J, leaving 18 bases between them. The CDR3 nucleotides are TGTGCCAGCGCCTGGGCGCAAGGTGGTAATGAGCAGTTCTTC. Amino acid sequence: CASAWAQGGNEQFF.

The chain uses TRBV4-3 and TRBJ2-7; TRBD2 matches 8 bases. The CDR3 extends over 16 amino acids. Germline CDR1 and CDR2: LGHNA and YSLEER. The junction had 8 bases not matched to a gene; V was cut back by 0 bases and J by 4 bases. CDR3 region: CASSQDRSGSGYEQYF. In DNA form, the CDR3 reads TGCGCCAGCAGCCAAGATCGGAGCGGGAGTGGTTACGAGCAGTACTTC.

This clone was seen just once. The chain carries TRBV7-9 and TRBJ2-5, with D unresolved. V was cut by 2 bases and J by 5 bases, with 3 bases left in between. This CDR3 has 11 amino acids. From germline, CDR1 is SEHNR and CDR2 FQNEAQ (reference sequence). The CDR3 is CASSLLETQYF. CDR3 bases: TGTGCCAGCAGCTTACTGGAGACCCAGTACTTC.

The CDR3 spells CASSEGTGEARNQPQHF. As DNA, the CDR3 is TGTGCCAGCAGTGAGGGAACAGGGGAGGCACGAAATCAGCCCCAGCATTTT. The chain has TRBV2 and TRBJ1-5; 7 nucleotides align to TRBD1. The CDR3 totals 17 residues. Germline V CDR1 and CDR2: SNHLY, FYNNEI. Germline trimming cut 3 bases from V and 4 bases from J; bases unmatched to any gene: 12.

The chain uses TRBV19 and TRBJ2-7, with D unclear. This CDR3 is 15 amino acids long. Per the germline V gene, CDR1 is LNHDA and CDR2 is SQIVND (reference sequence). The V end lost 1 base, the J end lost 3 bases, and 13 bases lay between the germline ends. CDR3 residues: CASSIGRRGFYEQYF. CDR3 sequence (DNA): TGTGCCAGTAGTATAGGGCGTCGAGGATTCTACGAGCAGTACTTC.

The rearrangement joins TRBV5-1 to TRBJ2-3; no definite D call. The length of the CDR3 is 15 residues. Germline CDR1 reads SGHRS; CDR2 reads YFSETQ. Between the trimmed V and J ends, which lost 0 bases and 0 bases, there was a span of 8 bases. The CDR3 region has the DNA TGCGCCAGCAGCTTGGAACAGCCTAGCACAGATACGCAGTATTTT. This sequence encodes CASSLEQPSTDTQYF.

The chain links TRBV4-3 to TRBJ1-2; the D gene is possibly TRBD1 (6 bases). The V gene lost 4 bases and the J gene lost 5 bases, with 20 bases spanning the gap. Per germline, CDR1 LGHNA and CDR2 YSLEER. The CDR3 covers 16 residues. The CDR3 reads CASSPLTGKLPYGYTF. CDR3 nucleotide sequence: TGCGCCAGCAGCCCACTAACAGGGAAGTTGCCTTATGGCTACACCTTC.

The V gene is TRBV28, the J gene TRBJ1-4; 7 bases are a match to TRBD1. Germline CDR1 is MDHEN and CDR2 is SYDVKM. V shed 4 bases and J 5 bases; nucleotides not matched to a gene: 4. The CDR3 runs 14 residues. For the CDR3, the DNA is TGTGCCAGCAGTTCGGGACAGTTAAATGAAAAACTGTTTTTT. Amino acids: CASSSGQLNEKLFF.

V and J are TRBV12-1 and TRBJ2-3; TRBD2 is the table's D call and was not checked against the DNA. TRBV12-1 is flagged as a pseudogene. There are 17 residues in the CDR3. The CDR3, as DNA: TGTGCCAGCATTATAACGAACTCTGGCGGGAGAACAGATACGCAGTATTTT. Protein: CASIITNSGGRTDTQYF.

CDR3 in amino acids: CASSPTSGRANEQFF. Here the CDR3 DNA reads TGTGCCAGCAGCCCAACTAGCGGGAGGGCCAATGAGCAGTTCTTC. This chain uses TRBV28 with TRBJ2-1; 13 bases are a match to TRBD2. With V trimmed by 6 bases and J by 6 bases, 5 bases remained unmatched. The CDR3 length is 15 residues. CDR1 MDHEN and CDR2 SYDVKM come from the germline V gene.

This chain uses TRBV6-5 with TRBJ2-7; D perhaps matches TRBD2 (6 bases). The length of the CDR3 is 13 residues. V was trimmed by 6 bases and J by 9 bases, leaving 18 bases between them. Germline lookup yields CDR1 MNHEY and CDR2 SVGAGI. Written as DNA, the CDR3 is TGTGCCAGCAGCCCGGACTATCCTTATCTGCAGTACTTC. This gives the protein CASSPDYPYLQYF.

This clone was seen a handful of times. The chain recombines TRBV2 with TRBJ1-1; D perhaps matches TRBD1 (6 bases). Germline V gene data show CDR1 as SNHLY and CDR2 as FYNNEI. The CDR3 has 14 amino acids. V lost 5 bases and J 5 bases, leaving 15 bases between the germline ends. The CDR3 loop is CASSTYRERTEAFF. CDR3 DNA sequence: TGTGCCAGCAGTACCTACAGGGAGAGAACTGAAGCTTTCTTT.

This sequence joins TRBV6-5 and TRBJ1-1; D is uncertain. The CDR3 is 13 amino acids. Germline V gives CDR1 MNHEY, CDR2 SVGAGI. Trimming cost V 5 bases and J 7 bases, with 14 bases left between them. The CDR3: CASSHNIGGEAFF. The CDR3 nucleotides are TGTGCCAGCAGTCATAATATAGGAGGTGAAGCTTTCTTT.

The genes are TRBV7-2 and TRBJ1-1; 8 nucleotides align to TRBD1. The CDR3 contains 13 residues. The germline gives CDR1 SGHTA, CDR2 FQGNSA. Trimming at V came to 3 bases and at J to 5 bases, leaving 2 bases not matched to a gene. The CDR3: CASSLNRGTEAFF. The CDR3 DNA reads TGTGCCAGCAGCTTGAACAGGGGGACTGAAGCTTTCTTT.

The genes are TRBV7-8 and TRBJ2-7, with TRBD1 identical over 10 bases. This CDR3 is 15 amino acids long. Germline V CDR1 and CDR2: SGHVS, FQNEAQ. V dropped 1 base and J dropped 2; count of bases not matched to a gene: 2. The CDR3 spells CASSLVGTGAYEQYF. CDR3 nucleotides: TGTGCCAGCAGCTTAGTCGGGACAGGGGCCTACGAGCAGTACTTC. The full variable domain, completed using reference TRBV7-8 and TRBJ2-7, is GAGVSQSPRYKVAKRGQDVALRCDPISGHVSLFWYQQALGQGPEFLTYFQNEAQLDKSGLPSDRFFAERPEGSVSTLKIQRTQQEDSAVYLCASSLVGTGAYEQYFGPGTRLTVT.

This chain connects TRBV20-1 to TRBJ2-7; TRBD1 is a possible D gene (5 bases). The V end lost 5 bases, the J end lost 3 bases, and 8 bases lay between the germline ends. CDR1 and CDR2 from the germline V gene are DFQATT and SNEGSKA (reference sequence). This CDR3 is 11 amino acids long. The CDR3 region is CSAYRFYEQYF. CDR3 nucleotides: TGCAGTGCTTACAGGTTCTACGAGCAGTACTTC.

The chain recombines TRBV9 with TRBJ2-2; TRBD1 might be the D (6 bases). The CDR3 runs to 14 residues. Per germline, CDR1 SGDLS and CDR2 YYNGEE. Trimming removed 7 bases from V and 6 bases from J, with 16 bases in between. CDR3 residues: CASVRDTVSGELFF. CDR3 in DNA: TGTGCCAGCGTGAGGGACACCGTCTCCGGGGAGCTGTTTTTT.

The chain employs TRBV4-1 and TRBJ2-5; 14 bases map to TRBD2. The germline CDR1 and CDR2 sequences are MGHRA and YSYEKL. The CDR3 sequence is 15 residues long. V shed 4 bases and J 4 bases; nucleotides not matched to a gene: 2. The CDR3 spells CASSPGLAGVETQYF. In DNA form, the CDR3 reads TGCGCCAGCAGCCCGGGACTAGCGGGAGTAGAGACCCAGTACTTC.

V gene TRBV6-5 combines with J gene TRBJ2-7; 8 nucleotides match TRBD1. Per germline, CDR1 MNHEY and CDR2 SVGAGI. V lost 6 bases, J lost 6 bases, and 4 bases stayed unmatched. The CDR3 runs to 12 residues. CDR3 sequence reads: CASSRTGREQYF. The DNA for the CDR3 is TGTGCCAGCAGCCGGACAGGGCGCGAGCAGTACTTC.

The rearrangement links TRBV28 to TRBJ2-1; the D gene is possibly TRBD2 (6 bases). The CDR3 has 14 residues. Germline V gene sequence: CDR1 MDHEN, CDR2 SYDVKM. The V and J ends lost 6 bases and 6 bases respectively, with 15 bases between them. CDR3 nucleotides: TGTGCCAGCAGCGTCCCTGCTAGCGTCAATGAGCAGTTCTTC. Protein: CASSVPASVNEQFF.